This TCR beta chain was observed in a study of post-analysis software for immune sequencing data. This clonotype has just a few counts. What it binds is unknown. Presence of unique molecular identifiers characterized the TCR beta cDNA libraries. TCRdb passed the PCR reads through MiXCR, listing each CDR3 protein once. The sample has hundreds of thousands of distinct CDR3 sequences, 25% to 30% seen once. Findings and caveats of the study: By F measure, strong co-clustering occurred among samples prepared in the same batch.

The sequence was obtained from a girl aged 10 to 17 with multiple sclerosis. Source material: blood.

For the CDR3, the DNA is TGTGCCAGCAGCTTATTACCGGAGCGGGGGTACTCCTACAATGAGCAGTTCTTC. This sequence encodes CASSLLPERGYSYNEQFF. The V gene is TRBV7-2, the J gene TRBJ2-1; 8 positions agree with TRBD2. The CDR3 runs to 18 residues. CDR1 SGHTA and CDR2 FQGNSA come from the germline V gene. V shed 2 bases, J shed 0 bases, and the junction held 9 bases outside the gene matches.